Below, one TCR beta chain is given with its context. Its antigen is as yet unknown. CDR3 size: 13 residues. V shed 0 bases and J shed 7 bases, with 12 bases lying between them. The germline CDR1 and CDR2 sequences are SQVTM and ANQGSEA. These data come from a study of PD-1 blockade in classical Hodgkin lymphoma. Across the whole study: Patients got intravenous nivolumab 3 mg/kg every 2 weeks.

Generated by immunoSEQ multiplex PCR, the TCRdb table keeps only in-frame clones and is missing some. The profile shows roughly 28,000 clones, less than 75% of them singletons. Every patient had relapsed following autologous stem cell transplantation, and cohorts differed in brentuximab vedotin exposure. Classifying best responses yielded complete response, partial response or progressive disease. Study results and caveats: Factors driving the repertoire differences, possibly disease activity or prior therapy, remain undefined.

This clonotype was obtained from a human donor with classical Hodgkin lymphoma. This chain uses TRBV29-1 with TRBJ1-2, with D uncertain. The sample here was peripheral blood mononuclear cells (PBMCs), taken before the second cycle of nivolumab. CDR3 region: CSVEEDGSFGYTF. The CDR3 region has the DNA TGCAGCGTTGAAGAAGACGGATCCTTTGGCTACACCTTC. The variable domain in full, completed from reference TRBV29-1 and TRBJ1-2, reads SAVISQKPSRDICQRGTSLTIQCQVDSQVTMMFWYRQQPGQSLTLIATANQGSEATYESGFVIDKFPISRPNLTFSTLTVSNMSPEDSSIYLCSVEEDGSFGYTFGSGTRLTVV.